Each of the 13 T cell receptor beta chains below was sequenced from the same sample in a study of blood T cell repertoires in COVID-19. Libraries were prepared by immunoSEQ multiplex PCR; TCRdb keeps only in-frame clonotypes and omits some of them. In the table there are some 120,000 clones, over 55% of which are singletons. Sequenced input: peripheral blood. All receptors derive from a woman between 70 and 85 years old with acute or convalescent COVID-19.

The rearrangement uses TRBV7-2 and TRBJ1-5; D gene uncertain. This CDR3 comprises 14 residues. The V gene's germline CDR1 is SGHTA and CDR2 FQGNSA. V lost 1 base and J 6 bases, leaving 10 bases between the germline ends. The DNA for the CDR3 is TGTGCCAGCAGCTTAGATAACGGAGCTCAGCCCCAGCATTTT. Translating gives CASSLDNGAQPQHF. The complete variable domain, with remaining parts taken from reference TRBV7-2 and TRBJ1-5, reads GAGVSQSPSNKVTEKGKDVELRCDPISGHTALYWYRQSLGQGLEFLIYFQGNSAPDKSGLPSDRFSAERTGGSVSTLTIQRTQQEDSAVYLCASSLDNGAQPQHFGDGTRLSIL.

Only a few counts were recorded for this clone. The chain is built from TRBV27 and TRBJ2-1, with 8 bases fitting TRBD2. Germline CDR1 is MNHEY and CDR2 is SMNVEV (reference sequence). CDR3 length: 14 residues. V trimming: 8 bases; J trimming: 4 bases; junction bases outside the gene matches: 7. CDR3 sequence reads: CASWIAGPYNEQFF. DNA of the CDR3: TGTGCCAGCTGGATAGCGGGACCGTACAATGAGCAGTTCTTC.

The chain links TRBV7-2 to TRBJ1-1; the D is unclear. The CDR3 extends over 14 amino acids. Germline V gene data show CDR1 as SGHTA and CDR2 as FQGNSA. Trimming removed 3 bases from V and 2 bases from J, with 10 bases in between. CDR3 residues: CASSFPGQNTEAFF. In nucleotides, the CDR3 is TGTGCCAGCAGCTTCCCGGGTCAAAACACTGAAGCTTTCTTT.

This clone came up a few times. V gene TRBV5-4 combines with J gene TRBJ2-2, with 9 bases that match TRBD2. V was pared by 0 bases and J by 5 bases, with 5 bases of the junction left unmatched. This CDR3 is 16 amino acids long. Germline-derived CDR1 and CDR2 are SGHNT and YYREEE (reference sequence). The chain's CDR3 is CASSLGAGGRTGELFF. CDR3 in DNA: TGTGCCAGCAGCTTGGGGGCGGGAGGGCGAACCGGGGAGCTGTTTTTT. The variable domain in full, completed from reference TRBV5-4 and TRBJ2-2, reads ETGVTQSPTHLIKTRGQQVTLRCSSQSGHNTVSWYQQALGQGPQFIFQYYREEENGRGNFPPRFSGLQFPNYSSELNVNALELDDSALYLCASSLGAGGRTGELFFGEGSRLTVL.

This clone was counted a few times. The chain combines TRBV5-1 with TRBJ1-2; 8 bases line up with TRBD1. Trimming took 3 bases from V and 4 from J; bases not matched to a gene: 5. The CDR3 has 14 residues. CDR1 is SGHRS and CDR2 is YFSETQ in the germline V gene. The CDR3 DNA follows: TGCGCCAGCAGCTCGCGACAGGGGAGCTATGGCTACACCTTC. Translating it yields CASSSRQGSYGYTF.

This clone was seen a handful of times. The V call is TRBV6-5, the J call TRBJ1-6; 8 positions match TRBD1. CDR1 MNHEY and CDR2 SVGAGI come from the germline V gene. Trimming removed 2 bases from V and 4 bases from J; junction bases left unmatched: 1. This CDR3 comprises 15 residues. The CDR3 region has the DNA TGTGCCAGCAGTTACGGGACAGGATATAATTCACCCCTCCACTTT. This codes for CASSYGTGYNSPLHF.

As DNA, the CDR3 is TGTGCCAGCAGCAAAGGGGGACTGGGGTTCTACGAGCAGTACTTC. Encoded protein: CASSKGGLGFYEQYF. The V gene is TRBV21-1, the J gene TRBJ2-7; no DNA check was done on the table's D call, TRBD2. TRBV21-1 constitutes a pseudogene. This CDR3 spans 15 amino acids.

V and J are TRBV5-1 and TRBJ2-3; 12 nucleotides align to TRBD2. The CDR3 runs 16 residues. J was trimmed by 1 base and V by 1 base; bases with no gene match: 1. From germline, CDR1 is SGHRS and CDR2 YFSETQ. CDR3 residues: CASSLRTSGGTDTQYF. As DNA, the CDR3 is TGCGCCAGCAGCTTGAGGACTAGCGGGGGCACAGATACGCAGTATTTT.

This chain joins TRBV4-3 and TRBJ1-1, with 7 bases identical to TRBD1. The junction had 6 bases not matched to a gene; V was cut back by 3 bases and J by 5 bases. CDR1 LGHNA and CDR2 YSLEER come from the germline V gene. The CDR3 has 14 residues. The DNA of the CDR3 is TGCGCCAGCAGCCAGTACAGGGGTAGGACTGAAGCTTTCTTT. It encodes CASSQYRGRTEAFF.

The CDR3 bases are TGTGCCAGCGGGGCCCCGGCGAACACTGAAGCTTTCTTT. Its translation is CASGAPANTEAFF. The V gene is TRBV6-6, the J gene TRBJ1-1; D possibly corresponds to TRBD1 (5 bases). Trimming took 8 bases from V and 1 from J, leaving 11 bases between them. The CDR3 covers 13 residues. Germline assignment: CDR1 MNHNY and CDR2 SVGAGI (reference sequence).

The chain uses TRBV6-6 and TRBJ2-5, with 9 bases that match TRBD2. Unmatched junction bases numbered 2, after V lost 7 bases and J lost 2 bases. There are 13 residues in the CDR3. CDR1 and CDR2 from the germline V gene are MNHNY and SVGAGI (reference sequence). The CDR3 coding sequence is TGTGCCAGCACCCTAGCGGGGCAAGAGACCCAGTACTTC. This encodes CASTLAGQETQYF.

The chain couples TRBV2 to TRBJ1-2; D is uncertain. Germline V gives CDR1 SNHLY, CDR2 FYNNEI. The V gene lost 3 bases and the J gene lost 1 base, with 9 bases spanning the gap. The CDR3 extends over 14 amino acids. As DNA, the CDR3 is TGTGCCAGCAGTGAGTCGCGCCTTAACTATGGCTACACCTTC. Its translation is CASSESRLNYGYTF. Using reference TRBV2 and TRBJ1-2 for the parts outside the CDR3, the full variable domain is EPEVTQTPSHQVTQMGQEVILRCVPISNHLYFYWYRQILGQKVEFLVSFYNNEISEKSEIFDDQFSVERPDGSNFTLKIRSTKLEDSAMYFCASSESRLNYGYTFGSGTRLTVV.

The V call is TRBV3-1 (or the pseudogene TRBV3-2), the J call TRBJ2-1; the match to TRBD2 covers 9 bases. In germline, CDR1 is LGHDT, CDR2 YNNKEL (reference sequence). This CDR3 contains 16 residues. Unmatched junction bases numbered 5, after V lost 1 base and J lost 4 bases. As DNA, the CDR3 is TGTGCCAGCAGCCAAGTAAGCGGGGGGTATTACAATGAGCAGTTCTTC. It yields the protein CASSQVSGGYYNEQFF.